This entry lists 23 T cell receptor beta chains sequenced from one sample in a study of early T cells in non-severe SARS-CoV-2 infection. TCRdb independently ran MiXCR on the 5' RACE reads; one entry per CDR3 protein. In the table there are roughly 9,200 distinct CDR3 sequences, about 5% of which are singletons. The specimen was whole blood. These receptors originate from an adult who was a healthcare worker with PCR-confirmed SARS-CoV-2 infection or an uninfected control (not recorded which).

At least ten counts were recorded for this clonotype. The V gene is TRBV2, the J gene TRBJ2-4, with TRBD2 as a possible D gene (5 bases). There are 16 residues in the CDR3. V lost 2 bases and J 1 base, leaving 12 bases between the germline ends. Germline lookup yields CDR1 SNHLY and CDR2 FYNNEI. The CDR3 protein is CASSERVGKAKNIQYF. The CDR3 DNA is TGTGCCAGCAGTGAACGGGTCGGGAAGGCCAAAAACATTCAGTACTTC.

At least ten counts were recorded for this clonotype. The chain links TRBV6-6 to TRBJ2-7, with 10 bases aligning to TRBD2. This CDR3 contains 14 residues. Germline values: CDR1 MNHNY, CDR2 SVGAGI (reference sequence). V trimming: 6 bases; J trimming: 1 base; junction bases outside the gene matches: 3. The CDR3 region is CASSWTSGSYEQYF. The CDR3 nucleotides are TGTGCCAGCAGCTGGACTAGCGGATCCTACGAGCAGTACTTC.

This clonotype is medium-sized (0.01 to 0.1%) within its sample. V gene TRBV19 combines with J gene TRBJ2-5; 10 positions match TRBD1. This CDR3 has 14 residues. The germline CDR1 and CDR2 sequences are LNHDA and SQIVND (reference sequence). The V segment lost 5 bases and the J segment 4 bases; nucleotides outside the gene matches: 4. The CDR3 spells CASSPRTGGETQYF. The CDR3 bases are TGTGCCAGTAGTCCTAGGACAGGGGGAGAGACCCAGTACTTC.

This clonotype was seen ten or more times. The chain employs TRBV20-1 and TRBJ1-5; D may be TRBD1 (6 bases). The CDR3 runs to 15 residues. Germline V gives CDR1 DFQATT, CDR2 SNEGSKA (reference sequence). V shed 0 bases and J shed 5 bases, with 14 bases lying between them. CDR3 in amino acids: CSARDPQGSHQPQHF. The CDR3 nucleotides read TGCAGTGCTAGAGATCCCCAGGGGTCTCATCAGCCCCAGCATTTT.

This clonotype is medium-sized within its sample. This rearrangement joins TRBV28 to TRBJ2-7, with D unclear. Per the germline V gene, CDR1 is MDHEN and CDR2 is SYDVKM. This CDR3 spans 16 amino acids. V dropped 2 bases and J dropped 3 bases, with 17 bases sitting between them. The CDR3 region has the DNA TGTGCCAGCAGTTTAACGAAGAGCATCCCCTTCTACGAGCAGTACTTC. As protein: CASSLTKSIPFYEQYF.

In its sample, this clonotype is medium-sized. The genes are TRBV5-1 and TRBJ2-3; TRBD2 matches 10 bases. This CDR3 spans 16 amino acids. Germline-derived CDR1 and CDR2 are SGHRS and YFSETQ. The V segment lost 1 base and the J segment 2 bases; nucleotides outside the gene matches: 4. The CDR3 DNA follows: TGCGCCAGCAGCTTGAGGACTAGCGGAACCACAGATACGCAGTATTTT. The encoded protein is CASSLRTSGTTDTQYF.

This clonotype has at least ten counts. The CDR3 reads CASSPLGGGSTDTQYF. For the CDR3, the DNA is TGTGCCAGTAGCCCCCTCGGGGGGGGAAGCACAGATACGCAGTATTTT. The rearrangement links TRBV19 to TRBJ2-3, with 8 positions matching TRBD2. Germline V gives CDR1 LNHDA, CDR2 SQIVND (reference sequence). V lost 6 bases and J lost 0; bases outside the gene matches: 8. CDR3 size: 16 residues.

In its sample, this clonotype is medium-sized. J is TRBJ2-2 and V is TRBV6-2 or TRBV6-3; no clear D gene. This CDR3 is 16 amino acids long. CDR1 and CDR2 from the germline V gene are MNHEY and SVGEGT. The V end was cut by 4 bases, the J end by 2 bases, with 14 bases between. Here the CDR3 reads CASSSPKILNTGELFF. DNA for the CDR3: TGTGCCAGCAGTTCTCCTAAGATCCTTAACACCGGGGAGCTGTTTTTT.

This clonotype is medium-sized within its sample. This rearrangement joins TRBV18 to TRBJ2-7; the match to TRBD1 covers 7 bases. The CDR3 is made up of 13 amino acids. J gave up 5 bases and V 2 bases, and 3 bases lay outside the gene matches. The germline V gene has CDR1 KGHSH and CDR2 LQKENI. CDR3 bases: TGTGCCAGCTCACCAGCACAGGGGAACGAGCAGTACGTC. Translating gives CASSPAQGNEQYV.

The sample holds a few counts of this clonotype. CDR3 nucleotide sequence: TGCGCCAGCAGCCAAGTGTCACAGGGCAAGGCAGATACGCAGTATTTT. Its protein is CASSQVSQGKADTQYF. The J gene is TRBJ2-3, the V gene TRBV4-3, with a possible D match to TRBD1 (6 bases). The CDR3 is 16 amino acids. V lost 1 base, J lost 4 bases, and 15 bases lay in between. CDR1 and CDR2 (germline): LGHNA, YSLEER.

By frequency in the sample, this clonotype is medium-sized. The chain combines TRBV27 with TRBJ2-5; 8 nucleotides align to TRBD2. With 0 bases clipped from V and 8 bases from J, the junction kept 14 bases outside the gene matches. The CDR3 spans 17 residues. CDR1 and CDR2 from the germline V gene are MNHEY and SMNVEV (reference sequence). The CDR3 nucleotides are TGTGCCAGCAGTTTATCGAGGCCTAGCGGGCCCCAAGGAACCCAGTACTTC. Protein sequence: CASSLSRPSGPQGTQYF.

Judged by abundance, this clonotype is medium-sized. The chain has TRBV7-2 and TRBJ2-3; D call uncertain. Germline V gene lookup returns CDR1 SGHTA and CDR2 FQGNSA. V lost 6 bases to trimming and J lost 2 bases, with 18 bases between them. The CDR3 extends over 16 amino acids. This CDR3 is CASRHFEFSTTDTQYF. The CDR3, as DNA: TGTGCCAGCAGACACTTTGAATTCTCCACCACAGATACGCAGTATTTT.

CDR3 sequence: CATDRGGTDTQYF. CDR3 DNA sequence: TGTGCCACCGACAGGGGAGGGACAGATACGCAGTATTTT. The genes are TRBV19 and TRBJ2-3, with a weak D call TRBD1 (8 bases). There are 13 residues in the CDR3. Looked up from germline, CDR1 is LNHDA and CDR2 is SQIVND (reference sequence). V shed 10 bases and J shed 3 bases, with 14 bases lying between them.

This clonotype is deemed medium-sized. The chain is built from TRBV7-8 and TRBJ2-7, with D perhaps assigned TRBD1 or TRBD2 (5 bases each). The CDR3 totals 14 residues. The ends were cut back, 6 bases at V and 2 bases at J, with 14 bases in the middle. CDR1 is SGHVS and CDR2 is FQNEAQ in the germline V gene. DNA of the CDR3: TGTGCCAGCAGGGGAAAAAGGGGACCCTACGAGCAGTACTTC. The encoded protein is CASRGKRGPYEQYF.

Relative to its sample, this clonotype is medium-sized. The J gene is TRBJ2-1, the V gene TRBV6-5; D may be TRBD2 (6 bases). Germline loops: CDR1 MNHEY, CDR2 SVGAGI. Trimming took 0 bases from V and 0 from J, leaving 9 bases between them. This CDR3 has 16 residues. CDR3 nucleotides: TGTGCCAGCAGTTACTCCCACGGGAGCTCCTACAATGAGCAGTTCTTC. It yields the protein CASSYSHGSSYNEQFF.

There are many counts of this clonotype. The J gene is TRBJ2-1, the V gene TRBV5-1, with D tentatively TRBD1 or TRBD2 (5 bases each). Trimming removed 0 bases from V and 2 bases from J, with 9 bases in between. The CDR3 contains 15 residues. The germline V gene encodes CDR1 SGHRS and CDR2 YFSETQ. The CDR3 here is CASSLAGTAYNEQFF. CDR3 sequence (DNA): TGCGCCAGCAGCTTGGCGGGGACCGCCTACAATGAGCAGTTCTTC.

This clonotype was found a few times. As DNA, the CDR3 is TGTGCCAGCAGTGAGTCTCCCCTATTCTACGAGCAGTACTTC. It yields the protein CASSESPLFYEQYF. The rearrangement uses TRBV6-1 and TRBJ2-7; no reliable D call. CDR1 is MNHNS, CDR2 SASEGT, per germline. The ends were cut back, 3 bases at V and 3 bases at J, with 12 bases in the middle. The CDR3 loop spans 14 amino acids.

This clonotype has ten or more counts. The gene calls are TRBV6-2 or TRBV6-3 and TRBJ1-1; D is ambiguous. This CDR3 contains 12 residues. The V end was cut by 4 bases, the J end by 6 bases, with 9 bases between. Per germline, CDR1 MNHEY and CDR2 SVGEGT. The CDR3 bases are TGTGCCAGCAGTTTCTCGGTCGCTGAAGCTTTCTTT. Its translation is CASSFSVAEAFF.

This clonotype was counted a few times. This chain joins TRBV27 and TRBJ2-2; possible D gene TRBD2, 6 bases. Germline V gene lookup returns CDR1 MNHEY and CDR2 SMNVEV (reference sequence). The CDR3 runs 16 residues. Trimming removed 3 bases at V and 1 base at J, with 12 bases between. For the CDR3, the DNA is TGTGCCAGCAGTTTGGGGACTCTGTTGAACACCGGGGAGCTGTTTTTT. The encoded protein is CASSLGTLLNTGELFF.

This clonotype is labeled as medium-sized (0.01 to 0.1%). V gene TRBV20-1 combines with J gene TRBJ1-5; D is perhaps TRBD1 (5 bases). This CDR3 has 16 residues. Germline V gives CDR1 DFQATT, CDR2 SNEGSKA (reference sequence). The V end lost 0 bases, the J end lost 2 bases, and 14 bases lay between the germline ends. CDR3 nucleotide sequence: TGCAGTGCTAGAGATGGAAGGGGAATGGGCAATCAGCCCCAGCATTTT. Protein: CSARDGRGMGNQPQHF.

Within the sample, this clonotype is medium-sized. This sequence joins TRBV15 and TRBJ2-2, with D perhaps matching TRBD1 or TRBD2 (5 bases each). Trimming pared 6 bases from V and 5 bases from J, leaving 13 bases between. CDR1 LNHNV and CDR2 YYDKDF come from the germline V gene (reference sequence). This CDR3 contains 14 residues. DNA for the CDR3: TGTGCCACCAGACCGGGACCAAGTACCGGGGAGCTGTTTTTT. It yields the protein CATRPGPSTGELFF.

The J gene is TRBJ1-6, the V gene TRBV21-1; TRBD1 is the table's D call, not checked against the DNA. TRBV21-1 is assigned pseudogene status. The length of the CDR3 is 14 residues. The CDR3 here is CASSKGGNRAPLHF. DNA for the CDR3: TGTGCCAGCAGCAAGGGGGGGAATAGGGCACCCCTCCACTTT.

This clonotype is classed as medium-sized. V gene TRBV6-5 combines with J gene TRBJ2-1, with TRBD2 matching 13 bases. Trimming removed 0 bases from V and 6 bases from J; junction bases left unmatched: 2. CDR3 length: 16 residues. Germline V gene data show CDR1 as MNHEY and CDR2 as SVGAGI. The CDR3 DNA is TGTGCCAGCAGTTACTCAGGACTAGCGGGAGTCAATGAGCAGTTCTTC. Encoded protein: CASSYSGLAGVNEQFF.